These 27 T cell receptor beta chains came from one sample sequenced in a study of T cells in Graves' hyperthyroidism and ophthalmopathy. There were TCR beta CDR3 regions amplified from RNA transcripts. The HTBI primer set served for first-round RT-PCR of the TCR CDR3. TCRdb passed the multiplex PCR reads through MiXCR, listing each CDR3 protein once. This table holds 750,000 to 900,000 distinct CDR3 sequences, roughly 40% found once. The source material was blood. The receptors were gathered from a man aged 18 to 29 with Graves' hyperthyroidism.

This clonotype was picked up many times. The genes are TRBV10-3 and TRBJ2-5, with TRBD2 matching over 7 bases. Germline CDR1 reads ENHRY; CDR2 reads SYGVKD. The ends lost 3 bases at V and 6 bases at J; junction bases unmatched: 4. This CDR3 spans 13 amino acids. The CDR3 region is CAISDGGGKTQYF. The CDR3 DNA reads as TGTGCCATCAGTGATGGCGGGGGAAAGACCCAGTACTTC.

This chain links TRBV7-8 with TRBJ1-1; D is perhaps TRBD1 (5 bases). This CDR3 has 15 residues. Per germline, CDR1 SGHVS and CDR2 FQNEAQ. Trimming removed 3 bases at V and 0 bases at J, with 11 bases between. In DNA form, the CDR3 reads TGTGCCAGCAGCTTGGGACGGAAAATGAACACTGAAGCTTTCTTT. This sequence encodes CASSLGRKMNTEAFF.

This clonotype showed up many times. The chain uses TRBV29-1 and TRBJ1-4, with D perhaps matching TRBD1 (5 bases). Germline values: CDR1 SQVTM, CDR2 ANQGSEA. The CDR3 consists of 13 residues. Trimming cost V 3 bases and J 4 bases, with 9 bases left between them. The CDR3 coding sequence is TGCAGCGTTGAGGGGGGATATAATGAAAAACTGTTTTTT. Amino acid sequence: CSVEGGYNEKLFF.

This clonotype was counted at least ten times. The chain is built from TRBV7-3 and TRBJ2-7; 7 bases fit TRBD1. V lost 5 bases and J lost 6; bases outside the gene matches: 7. This CDR3 has 13 residues. The germline V gene encodes CDR1 SGHTA and CDR2 FQGTGA. CDR3 DNA sequence: TGTGCCAGCAGCCCAGGGGGACAGAGCGAGCAGTACTTC. It codes for CASSPGGQSEQYF. Based on the CDR3 plus reference TRBV7-3 and TRBJ2-7, the full variable domain is GAGVSQTPSNKVTEKGKYVELRCDPISGHTALYWYRQSLGQGPEFLIYFQGTGAADDSGLPNDRFFAVRPEGSVSTLKIQRTERGDSAVYLCASSPGGQSEQYFGPGTRLTVT.

A note on this clonotype: A much more abundant neighbour one base away suggests this may be a read error. This chain joins TRBV5-1 and TRBJ2-7; 11 bases align to TRBD2. V lost 4 bases and J lost 5; bases outside the gene matches: 5. Germline assignment: CDR1 SGHRS and CDR2 YFSETQ. The CDR3 extends over 14 amino acids. DNA of the CDR3: TGCGCCAGCAGCGCGGGACTAGCGGACGACGAGCAGTACTTC. It is translated as CASSAGLADDEQYF.

This clonotype was seen ten or more times. The chain combines TRBV2 with TRBJ2-6; D may be TRBD2 (5 bases). The CDR3 covers 15 residues. Germline V gene data show CDR1 as SNHLY and CDR2 as FYNNEI. In DNA, the CDR3 is TGTGCAAGCGGAGGACTTATCTCTGGGGCCAACGTCCTGACTTTC. Its protein is CASGGLISGANVLTF.

On this clonotype itself: The germline gene is not matched at one end of the junction; a read error may be the cause. This chain links TRBV7-6 with TRBJ1-2, with a tentative D call TRBD1 (6 bases). The CDR3 consists of 15 residues. Germline assignment: CDR1 SGHVS and CDR2 FNYEAQ. Written as DNA, the CDR3 is TGTGCCAGCGGCTTGGCGGGGGGCACTAAGTATGGCTACACCTTC. Its protein product is CASGLAGGTKYGYTF.

This clonotype came up a few times. This chain joins TRBV9 and TRBJ1-1; possibly TRBD1 for D (5 bases). V was trimmed by 0 bases and J by 8 bases, leaving 11 bases between them. Germline V lookup: CDR1 SGDLS, CDR2 YYNGEE. The CDR3 totals 13 residues. CDR3: CASSVEWGGEAFF. For the CDR3, the DNA is TGTGCCAGCAGCGTAGAGTGGGGGGGGGAAGCTTTCTTT.

The chain carries TRBV9 and TRBJ1-6, with unresolved D. In germline, CDR1 is SGDLS, CDR2 YYNGEE. The CDR3 consists of 15 residues. Trimming cost V 3 bases and J 14 bases, with 21 bases left between them. CDR3 sequence reads: CASSGAGAGYMALHF. The CDR3 coding sequence is TGTGCCAGCAGCGGCGCTGGTGCGGGGTATATGGCCCTCCACTTT.

The V gene is TRBV6-5, the J gene TRBJ1-1; 8 bases align to TRBD1. CDR3 length: 14 amino acids. Germline CDR1 MNHEY, CDR2 SVGAGI. Trimming at V came to 7 bases and at J to 3 bases, leaving 7 bases not matched to a gene. The CDR3 bases are TGTGCCAGCATACCACAGGGGGGCTACACTGAAGCTTTCTTT. It codes for CASIPQGGYTEAFF.

This clonotype was counted many times. The genes are TRBV29-1 and TRBJ2-7; D is unresolved. This CDR3 has 11 residues. With 6 bases removed from V and 0 bases from J, the gap between germline ends came to 6 bases. Germline V gives CDR1 SQVTM, CDR2 ANQGSEA. CDR3 sequence reads: CSVASSYEQYF. In DNA, the CDR3 is TGCAGCGTGGCGAGCTCCTACGAGCAGTACTTC.

Concerning this clonotype itself: Lacking the conserved final phenylalanine or tryptophan, this CDR3 likely reflects a read error. The DNA is omitted, as the CDR3 cannot be located on it reliably, and the CDR3 follows TCRdb's listing. CDR3 sequence reads: CASSIPGSTY. The V gene is TRBV19, the J gene TRBJ1-2; TRBD1, the table's D call, was not compared with the DNA. Germline-derived CDR1 and CDR2 are LNHDA and SQIVND (reference sequence). The CDR3 totals 10 residues, both ends included.

To note about this clonotype: An end of the junction differs from the germline gene, which may be a read error. This chain joins TRBV10-3 and TRBJ2-7, with D tentatively TRBD1 or TRBD2 (7 bases each). This CDR3 comprises 15 residues. The germline V gene encodes CDR1 ENHRY and CDR2 SYGVKD. The CDR3 nucleotides read TGTGACATCAGTGGGGGGGACAGTAACTCCTACGAGCAGTACTTC. This translates into CDISGGDSNSYEQYF.

This clonotype came up many times. The chain carries TRBV29-1 and TRBJ1-5, with D perhaps TRBD1 (5 bases). This CDR3 comprises 13 residues. CDR1 is SQVTM and CDR2 is ANQGSEA in the germline V gene. Between the trimmed V and J ends, which lost 6 bases and 2 bases, there was a span of 11 bases. The CDR3 DNA reads TGCAGCGTGGGGGAGAGGGGCAATCAGCCCCAGCATTTT. Its translation is CSVGERGNQPQHF.

The rearrangement uses TRBV14 and TRBJ2-7, with TRBD1 matching over 7 bases. The CDR3 consists of 14 residues. Germline values: CDR1 SGHDN, CDR2 FVKESK. Trimming cost V 4 bases and J 3 bases; bases outside gene matches: 6. The CDR3, as DNA: TGTGCCAGCAGCCTTGGGACAGCAGGCTACGAGCAGTACTTC. It translates to CASSLGTAGYEQYF. Supplemented by reference TRBV14 and TRBJ2-7, the full variable domain reads EAGVTQFPSHSVIEKGQTVTLRCDPISGHDNLYWYRRVMGKEIKFLLHFVKESKQDESGMPNNRFLAERTGGTYSTLKVQPAELEDSGVYFCASSLGTAGYEQYFGPGTRLTVT.

This clonotype occurred a few times. V usage is TRBV12-3 or TRBV12-4 and J usage is TRBJ1-6; 7 bases line up with TRBD1. The CDR3 length is 13 residues. The ends lost 5 bases at V and 7 bases at J; junction bases unmatched: 2. CDR3 bases: TGTGCCAGCAGTGGGACAGTCAATTCACCCCTCCACTTT. Translation: CASSGTVNSPLHF.

The J gene is TRBJ1-5, the V gene TRBV20-1; 7 bases line up with TRBD1. CDR3 length: 15 amino acids. Unmatched junction bases numbered 7, after V lost 5 bases and J lost 0 bases. In germline, CDR1 is DFQATT, CDR2 SNEGSKA (reference sequence). CDR3 residues: CSAGDSFYSNQPQHF. The DNA of the CDR3 is TGCAGTGCTGGGGACAGCTTCTATAGCAATCAGCCCCAGCATTTT.

This clonotype was seen ten or more times. The chain couples TRBV7-2 to TRBJ2-5; 13 bases are a match to TRBD2. Germline V gives CDR1 SGHTA, CDR2 FQGNSA. Trimming cost V 5 bases and J 5 bases; bases outside gene matches: 8. CDR3 length equals 16 residues. The DNA for the CDR3 is TGTGCCAGCAGCCGTGGACTAGCGGGGGAGAAGGAGACCCAGTACTTC. This gives the protein CASSRGLAGEKETQYF.

CDR3 region: CASSIVATGELFF. As DNA, the CDR3 is TGTGCCAGTAGTATTGTGGCCACCGGGGAGCTGTTTTTT. This chain uses TRBV19 with TRBJ2-2; D is ambiguous. Germline CDR1 reads LNHDA; CDR2 reads SQIVND (reference sequence). Trimming pared 3 bases from V and 4 bases from J, leaving 6 bases between. The CDR3 totals 13 residues.

This clonotype was observed a handful of times. This could be a read error, since a much larger clone is one nucleotide away. The CDR3 region has the DNA TGTGCCAGCAGTGGGAACAGGGACACTGAAGCTTTCTTT. Its protein is CASSGNRDTEAFF. V gene TRBV6-1 combines with J gene TRBJ1-1, with a tentative D call TRBD1 (6 bases). Germline assignment: CDR1 MNHNS and CDR2 SASEGT. CDR3 length: 13 amino acids. V shed 4 bases and J shed 3 bases, with 9 bases lying between them.

This clonotype was detected only a few times. Its ends do not fully match the called genes, so a read error is possible. This rearrangement joins TRBV10-3 to TRBJ1-5, with TRBD1 identical over 9 bases. Germline values: CDR1 ENHRY, CDR2 SYGVKD. The CDR3 sequence is 14 residues long. This CDR3 reads CASSRTGANQPQHF. In DNA form, the CDR3 reads TGTGCCAGCAGTCGGACAGGGGCGAATCAGCCCCAGCATTTT.

This clonotype was observed a few times. The V gene is TRBV14, the J gene TRBJ2-7; weak D call: TRBD2 (5 bases). Trimming left V 5 bases short and J 4 bases short, with 15 bases between. Germline loops: CDR1 SGHDN, CDR2 FVKESK. The CDR3 covers 14 residues. In nucleotides, the CDR3 is TGTGCCAGCAGCGGATTAACTTGGGAGTACGAGCAGTACTTC. This sequence encodes CASSGLTWEYEQYF.

This clonotype has more than one count but fewer than ten. The genes are TRBV6-6 and TRBJ1-1; D remains ambiguous. The germline V and J ends were trimmed by 6 bases and 1 base, with 21 bases remaining between them. Germline V gene sequence: CDR1 MNHNY, CDR2 SVGAGI (reference sequence). This CDR3 has 17 residues. The CDR3 region has the DNA TGTGCCAGCAGCCTCCCATTCTTAGACGGGGAGAACACTGAAGCTTTCTTT. Translated: CASSLPFLDGENTEAFF.

As for this clonotype: At one of its ends the junction is not consistent with the germline gene, which may arise from a read error. The rearrangement links TRBV7-9 to TRBJ2-5; D gene uncertain. The germline V gene has CDR1 SEHNR and CDR2 FQNEAQ (reference sequence). This CDR3 region has 13 residues. The chain's CDR3 is CASSLAPKGTRDF. CDR3 in DNA: TGTGCCAGCAGCTTAGCGCCAAAGGGCACAAGGGACTTC.

This clonotype was counted ten times or more. The V gene is TRBV2, the J gene TRBJ2-2; D is ambiguous. The CDR3 covers 12 residues. With 7 bases removed from V and 7 bases from J, the gap between germline ends came to 10 bases. Germline CDR1 and CDR2: SNHLY and FYNNEI. The CDR3 nucleotides are TGTGCCAGCACAGCTCGGAACGGGGAGCTGTTTTTT. The encoded protein is CASTARNGELFF.

This chain connects TRBV5-1 to TRBJ1-1; maybe TRBD1 (6 bases). Germline CDR1 reads SGHRS; CDR2 reads YFSETQ. The CDR3 contains 16 residues. With 0 bases removed from V and 0 bases from J, the gap between germline ends came to 12 bases. CDR3 region: CASSLGQVTMNTEAFF. For the CDR3, the DNA is TGCGCCAGCAGCTTGGGACAGGTGACAATGAACACTGAAGCTTTCTTT.

The genes are TRBV2 and TRBJ2-5; 9 bases align to TRBD1. J lost 9 bases, V lost 6 bases, and 11 bases had no gene match. This CDR3 spans 14 amino acids. Germline V gene lookup returns CDR1 SNHLY and CDR2 FYNNEI. The CDR3 protein is CASSLQGAGQPQYF. CDR3 nucleotides: TGTGCCAGCAGCTTACAGGGGGCTGGGCAGCCCCAGTACTTC.